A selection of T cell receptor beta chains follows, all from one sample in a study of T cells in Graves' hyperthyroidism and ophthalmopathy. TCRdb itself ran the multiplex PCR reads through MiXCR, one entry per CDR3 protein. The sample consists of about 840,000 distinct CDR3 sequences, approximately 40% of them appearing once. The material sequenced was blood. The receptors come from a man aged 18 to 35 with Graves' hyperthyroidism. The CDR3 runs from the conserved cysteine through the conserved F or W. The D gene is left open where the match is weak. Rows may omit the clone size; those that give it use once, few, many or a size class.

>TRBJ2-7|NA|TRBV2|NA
CASSPEGLPYEQYF
TGTGCCAGCAGCCCGGAGGGGCTACCCTACGAGCAGTACTTC
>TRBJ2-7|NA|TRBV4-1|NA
CASSQDGQGPFYEQYF
TGCGCCAGCAGCCAAGATGGGCAGGGGCCCTTCTACGAGCAGTACTTC
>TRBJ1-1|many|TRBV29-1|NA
CSVDLMAFF
TGCAGCGTTGATCTTATGGCTTTCTTT
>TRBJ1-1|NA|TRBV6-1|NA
CASKVDPWGTEAFF
TGTGCCAGCAAAGTCGACCCCTGGGGCACTGAAGCTTTCTTT
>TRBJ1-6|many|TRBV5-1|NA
CASSLAGVTFGSPLHF
TGCGCCAGCAGCTTGGCCGGAGTCACATTTGGTTCACCCCTCCACTTT
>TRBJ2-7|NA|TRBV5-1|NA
CASSGCGGAYEQYF
TGCGCCAGCAGCGGGTGTGGGGGAGCCTACGAGCAGTACTTC
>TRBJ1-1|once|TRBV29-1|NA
CSALGAGAFF
TGCAGCGCCCTGGGGGCGGGAGCTTTCTTT
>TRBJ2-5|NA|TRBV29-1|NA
CSDNRIGETQYF
TGCAGCGATAACAGGATAGGAGAGACCCAGTACTTC
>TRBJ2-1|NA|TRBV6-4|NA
CASSDGVGDEQFF
TGTGCCAGCAGTGACGGAGTTGGGGATGAGCAGTTCTTC
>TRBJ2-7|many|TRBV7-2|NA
CASSLQGQTSYEQYF
TGTGCCAGCAGCTTACAAGGACAGACTTCCTACGAGCAGTACTTC
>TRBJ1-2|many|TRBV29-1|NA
CSVEDLGGDGYTF
TGCAGCGTTGAAGATCTAGGGGGTGATGGCTACACCTTC
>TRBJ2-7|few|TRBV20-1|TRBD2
CSAGTSGSSYEQYF
TGCAGTGCCGGGACTAGCGGTAGCTCCTACGAGCAGTACTTC
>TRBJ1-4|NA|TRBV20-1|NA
CSAREDGPEEKLFF
TGCAGTGCTAGAGAGGACGGGCCGGAGGAAAAACTGTTTTTT
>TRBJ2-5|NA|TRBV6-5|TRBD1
CASYGQAETQYF
TGTGCCAGTTATGGACAGGCAGAGACCCAGTACTTC
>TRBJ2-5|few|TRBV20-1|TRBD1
CSVRPGQGRETQYF
TGCAGTGTTAGACCGGGACAGGGAAGGGAGACCCAGTACTTC
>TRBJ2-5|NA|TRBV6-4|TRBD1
CASSDLSRDRPPGTQYF
TGTGCCAGCAGTGACTTGTCTCGGGACAGGCCACCGGGGACCCAGTACTTC
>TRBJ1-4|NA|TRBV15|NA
CATSRDPDRLNEKLFF
TGTGCCACCAGCAGAGATCCGGACAGACTTAATGAAAAACTGTTTTTT
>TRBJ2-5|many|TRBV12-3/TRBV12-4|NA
CASSLGGRTQYF
TGTGCCAGCAGTCTTGGTGGGAGGACCCAGTACTTC
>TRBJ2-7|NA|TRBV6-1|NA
CTSSAKQGYEQYF
TGTACCAGCAGTGCGAAACAGGGATACGAGCAGTACTTC
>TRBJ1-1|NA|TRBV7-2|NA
CAGSFTRAGEAFF
TGTGCCGGCAGCTTCACCAGGGCAGGTGAAGCTTTCTTT
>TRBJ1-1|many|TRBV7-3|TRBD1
CASSLPGQGAFF
TGTGCCAGCAGCTTACCGGGACAGGGCGCTTTCTTT
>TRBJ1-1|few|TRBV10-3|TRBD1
CATTGGRNTEAFF
TGTGCCACGACAGGGGGGAGGAACACTGAAGCTTTCTTT
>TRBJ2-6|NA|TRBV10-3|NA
CATEGLPSGANVLTF
TGTGCCACCGAGGGACTGCCCTCTGGGGCCAACGTCCTGACTTTC
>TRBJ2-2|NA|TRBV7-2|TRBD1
CASSPWGTGATNTGELFF
TGTGCCAGCAGCCCCTGGGGAACAGGGGCGACGAACACCGGGGAGCTGTTTTTT
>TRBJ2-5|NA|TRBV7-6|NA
CASSQGVRGLSAETQYF
TGTGCCAGCAGCCAGGGGGTGCGGGGGCTAAGCGCGGAGACCCAGTACTTC
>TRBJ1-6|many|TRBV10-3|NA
CAISESSNSPLHF
TGTGCCATCAGTGAGTCCAGTAATTCACCCCTCCACTTT
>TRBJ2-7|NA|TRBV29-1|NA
CSVVEGSYEQYF
TGCAGCGTTGTAGAGGGGAGCTACGAGCAGTACTTC
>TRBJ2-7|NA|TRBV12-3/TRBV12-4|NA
CASGLSLSSEQYF
TGTGCTAGTGGTTTGTCCCTTAGTAGCGAGCAGTACTTC
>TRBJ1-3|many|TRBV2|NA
CASSDRVAGNTIYF
TGTGCCAGCAGTGACAGGGTTGCTGGAAACACCATATATTTT
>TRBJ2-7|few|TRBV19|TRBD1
CASSIDGTGFYEQYF
TGTGCCAGTAGTATAGATGGGACAGGGTTCTACGAGCAGTACTTC
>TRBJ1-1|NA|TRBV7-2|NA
CASNGQRSLNTEAFF
TGTGCCAGCAACGGACAAAGAAGCCTGAACACTGAAGCTTTCTTT
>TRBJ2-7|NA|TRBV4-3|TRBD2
CASSHTGTSGTYEQYF
TGCGCCAGCAGCCACACCGGGACTAGCGGGACCTACGAGCAGTACTTC
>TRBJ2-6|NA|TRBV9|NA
CASSPTGSNSGANVLAF
TGTGCCAGCAGCCCTACAGGGTCCAACTCTGGGGCCAACGTCCTGGCTTTC
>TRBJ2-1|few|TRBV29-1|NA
CSEVTGNLNNEQFF
TGCAGCGAAGTAACAGGGAACTTAAACAATGAGCAGTTCTTC
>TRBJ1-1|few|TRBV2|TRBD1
CASSYGQANTEAFF
TGTGCCAGCAGTTACGGACAGGCGAACACTGAAGCTTTCTTT
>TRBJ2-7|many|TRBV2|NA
CASKKEREQYF
TGTGCCAGCAAAAAGGAGAGGGAGCAGTACTTC
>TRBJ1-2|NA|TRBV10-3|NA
CASNPDNPLYGYTF
TGTGCCAGCAATCCGGACAACCCTCTCTATGGCTACACCTTC
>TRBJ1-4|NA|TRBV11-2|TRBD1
CASSIDRGNEKLFF
TGTGCCAGCAGCATTGACAGGGGAAATGAAAAACTGTTTTTT
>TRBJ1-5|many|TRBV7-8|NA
CASSPPGLGVQPQHF
TGTGCCAGCAGCCCTCCAGGACTCGGGGTTCAGCCCCAGCATTTT
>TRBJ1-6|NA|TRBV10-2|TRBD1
CASSESAGGSPLHF
TGCGCCAGCAGTGAGTCTGCAGGGGGATCACCCCTCCACTTT
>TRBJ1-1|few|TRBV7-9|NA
CASSLETDLNTEAFF
TGTGCCAGCAGCTTAGAGACAGACTTAAACACTGAAGCTTTCTTT
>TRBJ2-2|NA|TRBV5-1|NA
CASSRYRTNTGELFF
TGCGCCAGCAGCAGATACAGAACGAACACCGGGGAGCTGTTTTTT
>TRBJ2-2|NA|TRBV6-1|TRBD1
CASRRQGVNTGELFF
TGTGCCAGCAGAAGACAGGGGGTCAACACCGGGGAGCTGTTTTTT
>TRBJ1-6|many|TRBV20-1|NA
CSARDLTGSYNSPLHF
TGCAGTGCTAGGGACTTGACAGGTTCTTATAATTCACCCCTCCACTTT